This T cell receptor beta chain was observed in a study of OX40 agonist ivuxolimab in advanced cancers. TCRdb's copy holds only in-frame clones and misses some; the assay was immunoSEQ multiplex PCR. The data hold around 21,000 clones, with about 86% observed a single time. Germline V gene lookup returns CDR1 SGHAT and CDR2 FQNNGV. The CDR3 consists of 15 residues. Trimming cost V 5 bases and J 3 bases, with 14 bases left between them. The genes are TRBV11-2 and TRBJ1-5, with D hard to call. The sequencing here drew on CD4+ or CD8+ T cells sorted from blood, taken in a trial of the OX40 agonist ivuxolimab. The receptor's source is an adult with an advanced solid tumor such as melanoma, head and neck, liver or kidney cancer. CDR3 bases: TGTGCCAGCAGCGCGACGGTAAGGGACAATCAGCCCCAGCATTTT. The encoded protein is CASSATVRDNQPQHF.